This record covers a single T cell receptor beta chain. Its antigen remains unidentified. The CDR3 totals 15 residues. The data were obtained in a study of T cells expressing NK-cell markers. About the study: HCMV serostatus: most of the eight sequenced donors positive, one negative. Whole-study findings and limits: In a group of several donors, dominant NKG2C+ clonotypes represented 1.0-7.0% of CD8+ T cells. These same clonotypes (in a few donors) also led the CD3+CD56-NKG2C+ fraction.

Template switching by 5'RACE with UMIs generated the TCR beta cDNA. TCRdb derives one entry per CDR3 protein from the 5' RACE reads, leaving out DNA. With 250,000 to 300,000 distinct CDR3 sequences in the sample, the ten largest clones hold roughly 4.2%. The chain joins TRBV12-3 or TRBV12-4 to TRBJ2-1; no DNA is available, so the TRBD2 call from TCRdb remains unchecked. The clonotype was recovered from a woman aged 18-69 years in good health. The sequenced material came from blood T cells: a sorted CD56 or NKG2C T cell subset, CD4+ or CD8+ T cells, or bulk PBMC T cells (not recorded which). CDR3 sequence: CASGRRLAGLNEQFF.